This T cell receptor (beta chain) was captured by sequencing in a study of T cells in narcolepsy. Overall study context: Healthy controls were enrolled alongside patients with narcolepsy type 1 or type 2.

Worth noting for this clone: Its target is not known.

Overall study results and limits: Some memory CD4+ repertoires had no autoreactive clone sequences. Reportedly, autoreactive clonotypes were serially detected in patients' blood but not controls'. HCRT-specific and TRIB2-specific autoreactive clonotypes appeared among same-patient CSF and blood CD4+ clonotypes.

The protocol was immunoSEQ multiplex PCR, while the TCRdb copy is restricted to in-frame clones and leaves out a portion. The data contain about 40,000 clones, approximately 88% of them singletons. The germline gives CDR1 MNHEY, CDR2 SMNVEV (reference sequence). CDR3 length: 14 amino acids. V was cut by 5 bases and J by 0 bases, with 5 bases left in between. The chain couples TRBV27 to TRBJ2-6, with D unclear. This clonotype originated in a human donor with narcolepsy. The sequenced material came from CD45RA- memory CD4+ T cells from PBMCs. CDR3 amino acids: CASSAGSGANVLTF. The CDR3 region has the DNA TGTGCCAGCAGTGCAGGCTCTGGGGCCAACGTCCTGACTTTC.